Listed below are T cell receptor beta chains from one sample, sequenced in a study of CD8+CD57+ T cells in acquired aplastic anemia. One entry per CDR3 protein results from TCRdb running MiXCR on the reads. The top ten hold 45% of the sample, which has around 180,000 distinct CDR3 sequences, around 60% seen once. The sequenced sample was sorted CD4+, CD8+, or CD8+CD57+ T cells (not recorded which) from PBMCs. The receptors originated from a human donor in good health. Each CDR3 is given with its conserved first and last residue. A D gene is named only where the DNA matches it firmly. Clone size is shown for a subset of rows, as once, few, many or a class of expanded clone.

v_gene	j_gene	d_gene	abundance	CDR3aa	CDR3nt
TRBV5-1	TRBJ2-3	TRBD2	-	CASSFSGTSRDTQYF	TGCGCCAGCAGCTTTAGCGGGACTAGCAGGGATACGCAGTATTTT
TRBV20-1	TRBJ2-7	-	-	CSARDSWDAPGSYEQYF	TGCAGTGCTAGAGATTCCTGGGACGCCCCCGGGTCCTACGAGCAGTACTTC
TRBV12-3/TRBV12-4	TRBJ2-5	-	-	CASSLKRTQYF	TGTGCCAGCAGTTTGAAGCGGACCCAGTACTTC
TRBV7-9	TRBJ1-3	-	-	CASSLADTKNTIYF	TGTGCCAGCAGCTTAGCCGATACGAAGAACACCATATATTTT
TRBV2	TRBJ2-3	TRBD2	-	CASRARTSGGADTQYF	TGTGCCAGCAGAGCAAGGACTAGCGGGGGGGCAGATACGCAGTATTTT
TRBV9	TRBJ2-7	TRBD2	few	CASSEGLAYEQYF	TGTGCCAGCAGCGAGGGACTAGCGTACGAGCAGTACTTC
TRBV10-3	TRBJ2-7	TRBD1	-	CAISELLGQGAYEQYF	TGTGCCATCAGTGAGTTGCTGGGACAGGGGGCGTACGAGCAGTACTTC
TRBV20-1	TRBJ1-3	-	-	CSAPASSSGNTIYF	TGCAGTGCACCAGCCAGTAGCTCTGGAAACACCATATATTTT
TRBV5-8	TRBJ2-1	TRBD1	-	CASSLGRTGRYNEQFF	TGCGCCAGCAGCTTGGGTCGGACAGGGAGGTACAATGAGCAGTTCTTC
TRBV10-3	TRBJ1-2	-	once	CASSLKLGGNYGYTF	TGTGCCAGCAGCTTAAAGTTGGGGGGGAACTATGGCTACACCTTC
TRBV7-9	TRBJ1-5	-	many	CVSSLEGSNQPQHF	TGTGTCAGCAGCTTAGAGGGGAGCAATCAGCCCCAGCATTTT
TRBV7-3	TRBJ2-1	TRBD2	-	CASSSSPGLAGHEQFF	TGTGCCAGCAGCTCCTCGCCGGGACTAGCGGGTCATGAGCAGTTCTTC
TRBV5-4	TRBJ2-3	-	-	CASSQADSTDTQYF	TGTGCCAGCAGCCAGGCGGACAGCACAGATACGCAGTATTTT
TRBV29-1	TRBJ2-5	TRBD1	-	CSVDNRGHQETQYF	TGCAGCGTCGACAACAGGGGGCACCAAGAGACCCAGTACTTC
TRBV6-2/TRBV6-3	TRBJ2-7	TRBD1	many	CASSPVDGTGWYEQYF	TGTGCCAGCAGTCCCGTAGACGGGACAGGGTGGTACGAGCAGTACTTC
TRBV10-3	TRBJ1-2	-	-	CAISESAAYFYGYTF	TGTGCCATCAGTGAGTCGGCAGCTTACTTCTATGGCTACACCTTC
TRBV10-2	TRBJ2-1	-	-	CASSEVEQNPYNEQFF	TGCGCCAGCAGTGAAGTGGAACAGAACCCCTACAATGAGCAGTTCTTC
TRBV15	TRBJ1-4	TRBD1	-	CATSARQGEKLFF	TGTGCCACCAGCGCGCGACAGGGAGAAAAACTGTTTTTT
TRBV7-9	TRBJ2-6	-	once	CASSLDRSGANVLTF	TGTGCCAGCAGCTTAGACAGATCTGGGGCCAACGTCCTGACTTTC
TRBV20-1	TRBJ2-7	-	-	CSARVGREQYF	TGCAGTGCTAGAGTGGGGAGGGAGCAGTACTTC
TRBV20-1	TRBJ2-5	-	-	CSALNEGETQYF	TGCAGTGCTCTGAACGAGGGAGAGACCCAGTACTTC
TRBV7-8	TRBJ1-2	-	-	CASSLVETGNYGYTF	TGTGCCAGCAGCTTAGTAGAGACAGGAAACTATGGCTACACCTTC